The 13 T cell receptor beta chains in this list originate from one sample, sequenced in a study of cytotoxic CD8 clonotypes in ibrutinib-treated CLL. Clones were read by immunoSEQ multiplex PCR, and TCRdb kept only the in-frame ones, dropping some. The sample has approximately 330,000 clones, more than 65% seen once; the top ten hold more than 6%. This sample comprised PBMCs, obtained before ibrutinib treatment. The receptor source for this set is a human donor with chronic lymphocytic leukemia.

This chain joins TRBV30 and TRBJ1-4; 9 nucleotides line up with TRBD1. The CDR3 is 15 residues long. CDR1 and CDR2 (germline): GTSNPN, SVGIG (reference sequence). V lost 3 bases, J lost 6 bases, and 8 bases stayed unmatched. In DNA form, the CDR3 reads TGTGCCTGGAGGGTCGGGGGACAGGGACATGAAAAACTGTTTTTT. This gives the protein CAWRVGGQGHEKLFF.

This clone appeared once. This chain joins TRBV7-8 and TRBJ2-5; D assignment may be TRBD1 or TRBD2 (6 bases each). The length of the CDR3 is 15 residues. V gave up 5 bases and J gave up 4 bases, with 17 bases separating them. Germline CDR1 and CDR2: SGHVS and FQNEAQ. The CDR3 sequence: CASSPAGQPGETQYF. CDR3 sequence (DNA): TGTGCCAGCAGCCCTGCGGGACAACCTGGAGAGACCCAGTACTTC.

A few counts support this clone. The J gene is TRBJ1-1, the V gene TRBV9; D is uncertain. Germline values: CDR1 SGDLS, CDR2 YYNGEE. V was pared by 10 bases and J by 5 bases, with 6 bases between. This CDR3 has 9 amino acids. CDR3: CAPVTEAFF. As DNA, the CDR3 is TGTGCCCCGGTTACTGAAGCTTTCTTT.

CDR3 bases: TGTGCCAGCAGCGTAGGGGGACAGGGGAACTCCTACGAGCAGTACTTC. Residues: CASSVGGQGNSYEQYF. The genes are TRBV9 and TRBJ2-7; 10 positions agree with TRBD1. The V and J ends lost 0 bases and 0 bases, in that order; junction bases with no gene match: 3. Germline V gene lookup returns CDR1 SGDLS and CDR2 YYNGEE. The CDR3 sequence is 16 residues long.

The chain joins TRBV11-2 to TRBJ2-1; 14 nucleotides agree with TRBD2. CDR3 size: 19 residues. CDR1 SGHAT and CDR2 FQNNGV come from the germline V gene. V lost 1 base and J lost 7; bases outside the gene matches: 12. The CDR3 loop reads CASSLVGFGTSGRFNEQFF. As DNA, the CDR3 is TGTGCCAGCAGCTTAGTGGGTTTCGGGACTAGCGGGAGATTTAATGAGCAGTTCTTC.

This chain uses TRBV14 with TRBJ2-1; D is possibly TRBD2 (6 bases). The CDR3 has 17 residues. Germline CDR1 and CDR2: SGHDN and FVKESK. V lost 1 base and J 2 bases, leaving 15 bases between the germline ends. In nucleotides, the CDR3 is TGTGCCAGCAGCCAAGTCGAACTCGGGAGTGCCTACAATGAGCAGTTCTTC. Its protein product is CASSQVELGSAYNEQFF.

The chain links TRBV27 to TRBJ2-7; D is possibly TRBD1 (7 bases). The V end lost 4 bases, the J end lost 3 bases, and 13 bases lay between the germline ends. The germline V gene encodes CDR1 MNHEY and CDR2 SMNVEV (reference sequence). This CDR3 has 14 amino acids. The CDR3 loop is CASSSGAGGYEQYF. The DNA of the CDR3 is TGTGCCAGCAGTTCGGGGGCAGGGGGCTACGAGCAGTACTTC.

The chain combines TRBV7-2 with TRBJ2-3; D is undetermined. The V end was cut by 4 bases, the J end by 1 base, with 9 bases between. This CDR3 comprises 14 residues. In germline, CDR1 is SGHTA, CDR2 FQGNSA. CDR3 sequence (DNA): TGTGCCAGCAGCTCCCCCGGTGGCACAGATACGCAGTATTTT. This sequence encodes CASSSPGGTDTQYF.

The chain is built from TRBV11-2 and TRBJ2-1, with a possible D match to TRBD2 (5 bases). V lost 4 bases and J 1 base, leaving 14 bases between the germline ends. CDR1 and CDR2 from the germline V gene are SGHAT and FQNNGV. This CDR3 has 16 amino acids. CDR3 bases: TGTGCCAGCAGCTCGAACTCCAAGCGGTCCTACAATGAGCAGTTCTTC. Its protein product is CASSSNSKRSYNEQFF.

This clone was seen repeatedly, ten times or more. Written as DNA, the CDR3 is TGTGCCAGCAGTGCGACTAGCGGGAGGGCCTACGAGCAGTACTTC. Translated, it gives CASSATSGRAYEQYF. The V call is TRBV25-1, the J call TRBJ2-7; 14 bases fit TRBD2. V was pared by 4 bases and J by 2 bases, with 1 base of the junction left unmatched. The CDR3 totals 15 residues. Germline values: CDR1 MGHDK, CDR2 SYGVNS.

This sequence joins TRBV19 and TRBJ2-2; 9 nucleotides align to TRBD2. CDR1 LNHDA and CDR2 SQIVND come from the germline V gene (reference sequence). Losses at the gene ends were 6 bases for V and 4 bases for J; bases not matched to a gene: 9. This CDR3 region has 16 residues. The CDR3 reads CASSQNGGRVTGELFF. CDR3 in DNA: TGTGCCAGTAGCCAAAACGGCGGGAGGGTCACCGGGGAGCTGTTTTTT.

The chain recombines TRBV11-2 with TRBJ1-4, with a weak D call TRBD1 (5 bases). CDR3 length: 17 residues. The ends were cut back, 5 bases at V and 0 bases at J, with 16 bases in the middle. Per germline, CDR1 SGHAT and CDR2 FQNNGV. CDR3 in amino acids: CASSPRRWGSTNEKLFF. The CDR3 nucleotides are TGTGCCAGCAGCCCACGAAGGTGGGGGTCAACTAATGAAAAACTGTTTTTT.

This chain uses TRBV6-5 with TRBJ1-1; tentative D call: TRBD1 (6 bases). The CDR3 contains 16 residues. Trimming left V 0 bases short and J 3 bases short, with 14 bases between. Germline-derived CDR1 and CDR2 are MNHEY and SVGAGI. The CDR3 DNA is TGTGCCAGCAGTTACTCCCATACGGGGGCGTACACTGAAGCTTTCTTT. Protein product: CASSYSHTGAYTEAFF.